This TCR beta chain was profiled in a study of blood T cell repertoires in COVID-19. Study context: Nucleic acid was either cDNA or gDNA, and it came from T cells, B-cell-depleted T cells, or PBMCs.

The V end lost 0 bases, the J end lost 4 bases, and 11 bases lay between the germline ends. CDR3 length: 15 amino acids. Per the germline V gene, CDR1 is SGDLS and CDR2 is YYNGEE. Profiling relied on immunoSEQ multiplex PCR, and the TCRdb table lists in-frame clones only, not all of them. The sample includes 25,000 to 35,000 clones, roughly 85% of them seen just once. This rearrangement joins TRBV9 to TRBJ2-1, with a tentative D call TRBD2 (5 bases). The material sequenced was peripheral blood. The sequence came from an elderly man with active COVID-19. The CDR3 is CASSVAGLIYNEQFF. The DNA of the CDR3 is TGTGCCAGCAGCGTAGCGGGGTTGATTTACAATGAGCAGTTCTTC.